Listed here are 16 T cell receptor beta chains from one sample, sequenced in a study of TIL therapy for anti-PD-1-resistant metastatic lung cancer. The libraries were made with immunoSEQ v3. Libraries were prepared by immunoSEQ multiplex PCR; TCRdb keeps only in-frame clonotypes and omits some of them. The sample holds 20,000 or so clones, about three quarters seen once. The sample's time point: pre-treatment sample, taken before nivolumab and TIL therapy. The input for sequencing was blood, taken at baseline. These receptors were collected from a person aged 25-85 years with non-small cell lung cancer.

The chain joins TRBV9 to TRBJ1-1; no definite D call. Germline V gives CDR1 SGDLS, CDR2 YYNGEE. V lost 3 bases and J 4 bases, leaving 10 bases between the germline ends. The CDR3 spans 13 residues. The DNA of the CDR3 is TGTGCCAGCAGCGCCAGAGGTAGCACTGAAGCTTTCTTT. Amino acids: CASSARGSTEAFF.

A few counts support this clone. The rearrangement uses TRBV19 and TRBJ2-5; TRBD2 is a possible D gene (5 bases). Deletions cut 8 bases from V and 5 bases from J, with 12 bases between. This CDR3 region has 12 residues. Germline CDR1 and CDR2: LNHDA and SQIVND (reference sequence). Here the CDR3 reads CASRLAGETQYF. The CDR3 nucleotides are TGTGCCAGTCGGCTAGCTGGGGAGACCCAGTACTTC.

The chain links TRBV4-2 to TRBJ2-1, with D maybe TRBD2 (6 bases). The V gene's germline CDR1 is LGHNA and CDR2 YNFKEQ. This CDR3 has 11 amino acids. V was shortened by 5 bases and J by 12 bases, with 11 bases between the two germline ends. As DNA, the CDR3 is TGTGCCAGCAGCTCCGGGACTGCGCAGTTCTTC. Translated, it gives CASSSGTAQFF.

The chain joins TRBV12-3 or TRBV12-4 to TRBJ2-5; possibly TRBD2 for D (6 bases). Trimming shortened V by 3 bases and J by 10 bases, and 9 bases separated the two germline ends. The CDR3 length is 11 residues. The CDR3 nucleotides are TGTGCCAGCAGTTTGTACGGGGGCCAGTACTTC. Residues: CASSLYGGQYF.

V usage is TRBV5-1 and J usage is TRBJ2-2, with 8 bases identical to TRBD1. J lost 6 bases, V lost 3 bases, and 13 bases had no gene match. Germline V gene lookup returns CDR1 SGHRS and CDR2 YFSETQ. The CDR3 is 17 residues long. In nucleotides, the CDR3 is TGCGCCAGCAGCTGGGACAGGAAAGAACCTTTGGCCGGGGAGCTGTTTTTT. Protein sequence: CASSWDRKEPLAGELFF. The full variable domain, in which reference TRBV5-1 and TRBJ2-2 provide the parts outside the CDR3, is KAGVTQTPRYLIKTRGQQVTLSCSPISGHRSVSWYQQTPGQGLQFLFEYFSETQRNKGNFPGRFSGRQFSNSRSEMNVSTLELGDSALYLCASSWDRKEPLAGELFFGEGSRLTVL.

The CDR3 nucleotides are TGTGCCAGCAGCGTAGCGGCGGGGGGAGGGACAGATACGCAGTATTTT. Amino acids: CASSVAAGGGTDTQYF. V and J are TRBV9 and TRBJ2-3; 8 bases align to TRBD2. Germline loops: CDR1 SGDLS, CDR2 YYNGEE. V dropped 0 bases and J dropped 3; count of bases not matched to a gene: 6. The CDR3 sequence is 16 residues long.

The chain links TRBV19 to TRBJ1-2; D remains ambiguous. The germline gives CDR1 LNHDA, CDR2 SQIVND (reference sequence). The germline V and J ends were trimmed by 0 bases and 4 bases, with 9 bases remaining between them. The CDR3 has 14 residues. As DNA, the CDR3 is TGTGCCAGTAGTATAGAGGCCCGCAGCTATGGCTACACCTTC. This sequence encodes CASSIEARSYGYTF.

The J gene is TRBJ2-5, the V gene TRBV29-1, with D tentatively TRBD1 or TRBD2 (5 bases each). The germline V gene has CDR1 SQVTM and CDR2 ANQGSEA. Trimming took off 6 bases at V and 7 bases at J, with 33 bases between the two ends. The CDR3 loop spans 18 amino acids. This CDR3 reads CSVSLGTPASLFLGTQYF. CDR3 in DNA: TGCAGCGTGAGCTTAGGGACGCCCGCGAGTCTATTTCTAGGGACCCAGTACTTC.

The V call is TRBV7-8, the J call TRBJ1-1, with 8 bases identical to TRBD1. CDR1 is SGHVS and CDR2 is FQNEAQ in the germline V gene. The CDR3 spans 19 residues. J lost 1 base, V lost 2 bases, and 15 bases had no gene match. CDR3 in amino acids: CASSLSLWARGRGNTEAFF. The CDR3 DNA reads as TGTGCCAGCAGCTTATCTCTTTGGGCCAGGGGGCGAGGGAACACTGAAGCTTTCTTT.

The J gene is TRBJ1-2, the V gene TRBV18; D not resolved. Trimming took 3 bases from V and 7 from J, leaving 12 bases between them. Germline CDR1 is KGHSH and CDR2 is LQKENI. The CDR3 loop spans 13 amino acids. The CDR3 nucleotides read TGTGCCAGCTCACCGAACGGGGAGGGTGGCTACACCTTC. Amino acid sequence: CASSPNGEGGYTF.

V is TRBV2 and J is TRBJ2-5; D may be TRBD2 (6 bases). The V end lost 4 bases, the J end lost 5 bases, and 11 bases lay between the germline ends. This CDR3 comprises 13 residues. Germline V gives CDR1 SNHLY, CDR2 FYNNEI. CDR3 protein: CASSASSEETQYF. CDR3 DNA: TGTGCCAGCAGTGCATCTAGCGAGGAGACCCAGTACTTC.

This clone has only a few counts. The chain uses TRBV27 and TRBJ2-7; D perhaps matches TRBD2 (5 bases). V lost 6 bases, J lost 1 base, and 16 bases lay in between. Germline loops: CDR1 MNHEY, CDR2 SMNVEV (reference sequence). The CDR3 length is 15 residues. CDR3 bases: TGTGCCAGCAGAGTTTACCCCGGGGTTTCCTACGAGCAGTACTTC. It yields the protein CASRVYPGVSYEQYF.

The sample holds a few counts of this clone. Other DNA sequences from this sample encode an identical CDR3 as well. J is TRBJ2-7 and V is TRBV7-9; 8 bases align to TRBD2. From germline, CDR1 is SEHNR and CDR2 FQNEAQ (reference sequence). J was trimmed by 3 bases and V by 5 bases; bases with no gene match: 9. This CDR3 has 15 residues. DNA for the CDR3: TGTGCCAGCAGCCCCGGGGGGGGACTAGGCTACGAGCAGTACTTC. It translates to CASSPGGGLGYEQYF.

The chain recombines TRBV5-1 with TRBJ2-7; TRBD1 matches at 11 bases. CDR1 SGHRS and CDR2 YFSETQ come from the germline V gene. The ends lost 2 bases at V and 4 bases at J; junction bases unmatched: 2. This CDR3 comprises 14 residues. CDR3: CASSFGTGGYEQYF. CDR3 coding DNA: TGCGCCAGCAGCTTCGGGACAGGGGGATACGAGCAGTACTTC.

The chain carries TRBV7-9 and TRBJ2-1; 8 positions agree with TRBD2. The V and J ends lost 5 bases and 6 bases, in that order; junction bases with no gene match: 6. The CDR3 is made up of 14 amino acids. CDR1 and CDR2 from the germline V gene are SEHNR and FQNEAQ (reference sequence). The CDR3 DNA follows: TGTGCCAGCAGCCCAGGACTAGCCTCCAATGAGCAGTTCTTC. Its protein product is CASSPGLASNEQFF.

The chain carries TRBV7-8 and TRBJ1-3; possible D gene TRBD1, 5 bases. The CDR3 totals 14 residues. The germline gives CDR1 SGHVS, CDR2 FQNEAQ. Trimming took 5 bases from V and 2 from J, leaving 10 bases between them. The CDR3 nucleotides are TGTGCCAGCAGCGCCGGGACGGCTGGAAACACCATATATTTT. Amino acids: CASSAGTAGNTIYF.